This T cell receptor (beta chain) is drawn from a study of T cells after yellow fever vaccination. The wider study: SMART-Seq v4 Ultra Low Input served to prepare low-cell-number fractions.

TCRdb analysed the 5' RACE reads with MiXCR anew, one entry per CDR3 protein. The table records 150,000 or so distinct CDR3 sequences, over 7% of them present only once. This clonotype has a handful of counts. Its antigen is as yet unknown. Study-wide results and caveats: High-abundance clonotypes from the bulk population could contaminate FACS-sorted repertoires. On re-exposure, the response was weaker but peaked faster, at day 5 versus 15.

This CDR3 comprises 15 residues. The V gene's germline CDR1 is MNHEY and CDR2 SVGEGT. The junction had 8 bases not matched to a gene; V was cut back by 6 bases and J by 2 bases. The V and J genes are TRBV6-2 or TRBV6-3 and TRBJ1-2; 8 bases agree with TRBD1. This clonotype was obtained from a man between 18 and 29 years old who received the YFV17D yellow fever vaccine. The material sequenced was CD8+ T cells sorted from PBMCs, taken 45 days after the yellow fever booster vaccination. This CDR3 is CASRDGQGLNYGYTF. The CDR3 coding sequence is TGTGCCAGCAGAGACGGACAGGGCTTAAACTATGGCTACACCTTC.